Presented here are 20 T cell receptor beta chains from one specimen sequenced in a study of T cell responses to AZD1222 COVID-19 vaccine. Here immunoSEQ multiplex PCR was the method, and the copy in TCRdb shows in-frame clones only, minus some. The sample contains approximately 170,000 clones, around 93% of which appear only once. The sequencing here drew on peripheral blood, taken on day 0 of AZD1222 vaccination. The receptors shown here come from an adult in good health.

The chain joins TRBV5-4 to TRBJ1-2, with D possibly matching TRBD1 (6 bases). Germline lookup yields CDR1 SGHNT and CDR2 YYREEE (reference sequence). The CDR3 runs to 14 residues. Trimming left V 4 bases short and J 4 bases short, with 14 bases between. CDR3 sequence: CASSPSQGSYGYTF. Written as DNA, the CDR3 is TGTGCCAGCAGCCCGTCCCAGGGGAGCTATGGCTACACCTTC.

The V gene is TRBV4-3, the J gene TRBJ2-7; perhaps TRBD2 as D (6 bases). This CDR3 comprises 16 residues. V lost 3 bases to trimming and J lost 3 bases, with 18 bases between them. Germline-derived CDR1 and CDR2 are LGHNA and YSLEER. CDR3 protein: CASSHSATGELYEQYF. The CDR3, as DNA: TGCGCCAGCAGCCACAGTGCGACGGGGGAGCTCTACGAGCAGTACTTC.

The chain recombines TRBV7-8 with TRBJ2-4, with 7 bases that match TRBD2. Trimming removed 5 bases from V and 9 bases from J; junction bases left unmatched: 7. The germline CDR1 and CDR2 sequences are SGHVS and FQNEAQ. The CDR3 loop spans 13 amino acids. For the CDR3, the DNA is TGTGCCAGCAGCAATAGCGGGTTGGTCATTCAGTACTTC. Its protein is CASSNSGLVIQYF.

CDR3 protein: CASSLVWYEQYF. The CDR3 DNA follows: TGTGCCAGCAGCTTAGTCTGGTACGAGCAGTACTTC. The chain couples TRBV7-2 to TRBJ2-7; D call uncertain. Germline V gene data show CDR1 as SGHTA and CDR2 as FQGNSA. The CDR3 loop spans 12 amino acids. The germline V and J ends were trimmed by 1 base and 4 bases, with 5 bases remaining between them.

This sequence joins TRBV27 and TRBJ1-4, with TRBD1 as a possible D gene (6 bases). CDR3 length: 19 amino acids. Trimming cost V 3 bases and J 7 bases, with 27 bases left between them. Germline CDR1 reads MNHEY; CDR2 reads SMNVEV (reference sequence). CDR3 sequence (DNA): TGTGCCAGCAGTTTGACAGGCACACCTCTCGATTTATGGGGTGAAAAACTGTTTTTT. Translated: CASSLTGTPLDLWGEKLFF.

This rearrangement joins TRBV27 to TRBJ1-3, with D hard to call. The CDR3 covers 12 residues. The V end lost 3 bases, the J end lost 4 bases, and 4 bases lay between the germline ends. Germline-derived CDR1 and CDR2 are MNHEY and SMNVEV (reference sequence). The CDR3 sequence is CASSLDGNTIYF. The DNA of the CDR3 is TGTGCCAGCAGTTTGGACGGAAACACCATATATTTT.

V is TRBV24-1 and J is TRBJ2-1, with TRBD2 matching over 7 bases. The CDR3 contains 16 residues. With V trimmed by 3 bases and J by 8 bases, 12 bases remained unmatched. In germline, CDR1 is KGHDR, CDR2 SFDVKD. The CDR3 is CATSDPSSGNIYEQFF. As DNA, the CDR3 is TGTGCCACCAGTGATCCTTCTAGCGGCAATATATATGAGCAGTTCTTC.

The J gene is TRBJ2-1, the V gene TRBV2; 10 bases line up with TRBD2. V lost 10 bases and J lost 5; bases outside the gene matches: 5. CDR3 length equals 13 residues. Germline V lookup: CDR1 SNHLY, CDR2 FYNNEI. For the CDR3, the DNA is TGTGCCACCCAACTAGCGGGAAACAATGAGCAGTTCTTC. Protein: CATQLAGNNEQFF.

The chain combines TRBV6-5 with TRBJ1-6; D is unclear. CDR1 and CDR2 (germline): MNHEY, SVGAGI. CDR3 size: 13 residues. Trimming cost V 6 bases and J 9 bases, with 12 bases left between them. The CDR3 DNA reads TGTGCCAGCAGGCCACCATCGGGTTCACCCCTCCACTTT. Amino acid sequence: CASRPPSGSPLHF.

This chain connects TRBV11-2 to TRBJ1-5, with D possibly TRBD1 on 5 matching bases. Trimming took 5 bases from V and 4 from J, leaving 15 bases between them. The CDR3 runs 15 residues. CDR1 is SGHAT, CDR2 FQNNGV, per germline. Here the CDR3 reads CASSTARRVNQPQHF. The CDR3 bases are TGTGCCAGCAGCACGGCCCGCAGGGTAAATCAGCCCCAGCATTTT.

The chain is built from TRBV3-1 (or the pseudogene TRBV3-2) and TRBJ1-1; 7 bases fit TRBD1. Trimming took 4 bases from V and 9 from J; bases not matched to a gene: 5. This CDR3 has 12 amino acids. Germline loops: CDR1 LGHDT, CDR2 YNNKEL (reference sequence). The CDR3 sequence is CASSPDRVKAFF. For the CDR3, the DNA is TGTGCCAGCAGCCCAGACAGGGTGAAAGCTTTCTTT.

The chain joins TRBV18 to TRBJ1-4; possible D gene TRBD1, 5 bases. Per the germline V gene, CDR1 is KGHSH and CDR2 is LQKENI. V was trimmed by 8 bases and J by 5 bases, leaving 9 bases between them. The CDR3 extends over 12 amino acids. The CDR3 protein is CASTDRNEKLFF. CDR3 DNA sequence: TGTGCCAGCACTGACAGAAATGAAAAACTGTTTTTT.

CDR3 residues: CASSPGQLLTDYGYTF. The CDR3 bases are TGTGCCAGCAGCCCTGGGCAACTCCTTACGGACTATGGCTACACCTTC. The chain employs TRBV28 and TRBJ1-2; no firm D call. Germline V lookup: CDR1 MDHEN, CDR2 SYDVKM. V lost 6 bases and J lost 3, with 20 bases in between. The CDR3 runs to 16 residues.

The rearrangement links TRBV14 to TRBJ2-3, with D perhaps TRBD2 (6 bases). Germline loops: CDR1 SGHDN, CDR2 FVKESK. Trimming cost V 2 bases and J 0 bases, with 15 bases left between them. The CDR3 spans 17 residues. The CDR3 DNA follows: TGTGCCAGCAGCCAAAAAATGACTAGTACGAGCACAGATACGCAGTATTTT. This encodes CASSQKMTSTSTDTQYF. Full variable domain (outside the CDR3, taken from reference TRBV14 and TRBJ2-3): EAGVTQFPSHSVIEKGQTVTLRCDPISGHDNLYWYRRVMGKEIKFLLHFVKESKQDESGMPNNRFLAERTGGTYSTLKVQPAELEDSGVYFCASSQKMTSTSTDTQYFGPGTRLTVL.

The chain combines TRBV6-6 with TRBJ1-1; D is unresolved. Germline lookup yields CDR1 MNHNY and CDR2 SVGAGI (reference sequence). This CDR3 has 14 amino acids. Trimming stripped 0 bases from V and 2 bases from J, with 7 bases between. The DNA of the CDR3 is TGTGCCAGCAGTTACTCCGACCGAAACACTGAAGCTTTCTTT. Translated, it gives CASSYSDRNTEAFF.

The rearrangement links TRBV12-3 or TRBV12-4 to TRBJ1-2; D is undetermined. V shed 2 bases and J shed 7 bases, with 11 bases lying between them. The CDR3 is made up of 13 amino acids. CDR3 in amino acids: CASSLIATRGYTF. The CDR3 bases are TGTGCCAGCAGTTTAATTGCCACGCGTGGCTACACCTTC.

This chain connects TRBV23-1 to TRBJ1-5; D is perhaps TRBD1 (5 bases). TRBV23-1 is sorted into the ORF group, with uncertain function. Trimming pared 3 bases from V and 9 bases from J, leaving 18 bases between. This CDR3 comprises 15 residues. The CDR3 DNA is TGCGCCAGCAGTCAGGGACCGGGGGAGGTTCGGCCCCAGCATTTT. This sequence encodes CASSQGPGEVRPQHF.

CDR3 amino acids: CASSLQGLATNEKLFF. In nucleotides, the CDR3 is TGCGCCAGCAGCTTGCAGGGCCTCGCAACTAATGAAAAACTGTTTTTT. This sequence joins TRBV5-1 and TRBJ1-4; D may be TRBD1 (5 bases). The CDR3 runs to 16 residues. V was cut by 1 base and J by 0 bases, with 10 bases left in between. Germline loops: CDR1 SGHRS, CDR2 YFSETQ.

The chain has TRBV2 and TRBJ2-6; D remains ambiguous. V was shortened by 8 bases and J by 0 bases, with 11 bases between the two germline ends. The length of the CDR3 is 15 residues. Germline V gene sequence: CDR1 SNHLY, CDR2 FYNNEI. DNA of the CDR3: TGTGCCAGCCGACAATTTGACTCTGGGGCCAACGTCCTGACTTTC. This encodes CASRQFDSGANVLTF.

This rearrangement joins TRBV6-5 to TRBJ1-2; 9 nucleotides match TRBD1. The junction had 6 bases not matched to a gene; V was cut back by 6 bases and J by 4 bases. The CDR3 is 14 amino acids. From germline, CDR1 is MNHEY and CDR2 SVGAGI. The CDR3 DNA is TGTGCCAGCAGGAGGACAGGGGAGACCTATGGCTACACCTTC. Protein: CASRRTGETYGYTF.